A selection of T cell receptor beta chains follows, all from one sample in a study of blood T cell repertoires in COVID-19. TCRdb keeps only in-frame clones here, not all; method: immunoSEQ multiplex PCR. This sample has over 120,000 clones; over 70% occur once, and the top ten carry 11%. Sequencing was done on a sample of PBMCs or T cells enriched from blood (not recorded which). The receptor set was obtained from a man in his sixties who had recovered from COVID-19. Each CDR3 is given with its conserved first and last residue. D genes are given only for firm matches. Clone size is not always given. Where it is, it says once, few, many or a class for expanded clones.

clone_size d_call j_call v_call cdr3_nt cdr3_aa
- TRBD1 TRBJ1-2 TRBV9 TGTGCCAGCAGCGTAAGGGGGCAATCGGGCTACACCTTC CASSVRGQSGYTF
- TRBD2 TRBJ2-7 TRBV19 TGTGCCAGCCAGAAGATCCTAGCGGGAGGTGTGGGTGAGCAGTACTTC CASQKILAGGVGEQYF
- TRBD1 TRBJ2-1 TRBV30 TGTGCCTGGCAAGACAGGGATGAGCAGTTCTTC CAWQDRDEQFF
once - TRBJ2-1 TRBV7-3 TGTGCCAGCAGCTTTTACCCCAGCTCCTACAATGAGCAGTTCTTC CASSFYPSSYNEQFF
once - TRBJ2-1 TRBV28 TGTGCCACCCGGACTAACTACAATGAGCAGTTCTTC CATRTNYNEQFF
- TRBD1 TRBJ2-5 TRBV19 TGTGCCAGTAGGCTACAAGGGACAGGACAAGAGACCCAGTACTTC CASRLQGTGQETQYF
- TRBD2 TRBJ2-7 TRBV27 TGTGCCAGCAGTGTTAGCGGGATCCAGTACTTC CASSVSGIQYF
- - TRBJ2-5 TRBV19 TGTGCCAGTAGTATAACGGGCGGGGGCACGGGAGAGACCCAGTACTTC CASSITGGGTGETQYF
- TRBD1 TRBJ1-1 TRBV19 TGTGCCAGTAGTATAGGGACAGGGGTACTCATGAACACTGAAGCTTTCTTT CASSIGTGVLMNTEAFF
- - TRBJ1-1 TRBV18 TGTGCCAGCTCGGATAGACTTCTTGGGAGCACTGAAGCTTTCTTT CASSDRLLGSTEAFF
- - TRBJ1-2 TRBV3-1/TRBV3-2 TGTGCCAGCAGCCAAGTTGGCGAACAGCTATATGGCTACACCTTC CASSQVGEQLYGYTF
- TRBD1 TRBJ2-2 TRBV24-1 TGTGCCACCAGTGATCTACAGGGGCCCGGGGAGCTGTTTTTT CATSDLQGPGELFF
- TRBD2 TRBJ2-1 TRBV11-3 TGTGCCAGCAGCTTAGGAATCGAGGGACTAGCGGGGGGGAGCGATGAGCAGTTCTTC CASSLGIEGLAGGSDEQFF
- - TRBJ2-7 TRBV10-2 TGCGCCAGCAGTGAGCCTAGCTACCACGAGCAGTACTTC CASSEPSYHEQYF
few TRBD2 TRBJ2-7 TRBV6-5 TGTGCCAGCAGCAGAGGGACTAGCGGAAACTACGAGCAGTACTTC CASSRGTSGNYEQYF
- TRBD1 TRBJ1-5 TRBV15 TGTGCCACCAGCAGCCGTTCGCCCCGGGGACAGGCGAACTATCAGCCCCAGCATTTT CATSSRSPRGQANYQPQHF
- - TRBJ2-7 TRBV14 TGTGCCAGCAGCCGGGGCCCTGAGCAGTACTTC CASSRGPEQYF
- - TRBJ2-3 TRBV7-8 TGTGCCAGCAGCTTGTCGCGGGCGGGTCCGGTTGATACGCAGTATTTT CASSLSRAGPVDTQYF
- TRBD1 TRBJ1-2 TRBV5-4 TGTGCCAGCAGCTCGGACAGGTATCATGGCTACACCTTC CASSSDRYHGYTF
- TRBD2 TRBJ2-2 TRBV19 TGTGCCAGTAGTATAACTAGCGGGTCCGGGGAGCTGTTTTTT CASSITSGSGELFF
- TRBD1 TRBJ1-5 TRBV11-2 TGTGCCAGCAGCCCCTCAGGGGGCGGTCAGCCCCAGCATTTT CASSPSGGGQPQHF
once TRBD2 TRBJ2-7 TRBV6-1 TGTGCCAGCAGTGAAGCGCTTTTAGCGGGGGGTACCTCCTACGAGCAGTACTTC CASSEALLAGGTSYEQYF
- TRBD2 TRBJ2-5 TRBV24-1 TGTGCCACCGAAGAGCGGGATGGTTATCAAGAGACCCAGTACTTC CATEERDGYQETQYF